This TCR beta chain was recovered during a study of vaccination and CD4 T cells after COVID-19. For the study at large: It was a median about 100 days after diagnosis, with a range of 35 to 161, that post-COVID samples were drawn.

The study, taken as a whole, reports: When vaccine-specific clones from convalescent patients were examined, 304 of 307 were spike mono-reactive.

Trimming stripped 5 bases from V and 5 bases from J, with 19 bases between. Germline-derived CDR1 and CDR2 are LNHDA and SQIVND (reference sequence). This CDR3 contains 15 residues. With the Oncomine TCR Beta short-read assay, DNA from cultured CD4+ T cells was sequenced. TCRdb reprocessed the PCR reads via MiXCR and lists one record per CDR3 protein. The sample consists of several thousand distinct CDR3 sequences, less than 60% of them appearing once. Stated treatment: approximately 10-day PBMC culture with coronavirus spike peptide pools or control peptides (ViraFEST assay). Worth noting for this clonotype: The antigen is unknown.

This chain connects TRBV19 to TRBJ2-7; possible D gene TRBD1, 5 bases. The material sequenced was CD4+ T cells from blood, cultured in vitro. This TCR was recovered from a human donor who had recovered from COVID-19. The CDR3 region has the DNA TGTGCCAGTAGTCAAACGTTGGGGCCTAGGAACGAGCAGTACTTC. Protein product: CASSQTLGPRNEQYF.